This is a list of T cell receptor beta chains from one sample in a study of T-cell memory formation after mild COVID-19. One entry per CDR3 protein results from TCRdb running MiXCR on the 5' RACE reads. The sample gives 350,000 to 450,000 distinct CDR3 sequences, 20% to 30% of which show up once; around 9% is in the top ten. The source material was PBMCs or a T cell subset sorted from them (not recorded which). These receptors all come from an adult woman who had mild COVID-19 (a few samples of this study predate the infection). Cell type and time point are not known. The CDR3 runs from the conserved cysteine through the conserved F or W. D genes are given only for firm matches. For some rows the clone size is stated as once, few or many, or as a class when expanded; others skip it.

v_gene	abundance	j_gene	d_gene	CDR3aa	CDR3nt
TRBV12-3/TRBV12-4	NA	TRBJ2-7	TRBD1	CASSHGTGKVTEQYF	TGTGCCAGCAGTCACGGGACAGGGAAGGTCACCGAGCAGTACTTC
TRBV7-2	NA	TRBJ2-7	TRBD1	CASSLSDREPYEQYF	TGTGCCAGCAGCTTATCCGACAGGGAGCCCTACGAGCAGTACTTC
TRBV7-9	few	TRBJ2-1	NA	CASSILLGEQFF	TGTGCCAGCAGTATTCTACTGGGTGAGCAGTTCTTC
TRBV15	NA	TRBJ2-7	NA	CATSRAGVPYEQYF	TGTGCCACCAGCAGAGCCGGAGTCCCCTACGAGCAGTACTTC
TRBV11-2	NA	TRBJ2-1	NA	CASTIDASEQFF	TGTGCCAGCACTATAGACGCTTCCGAGCAGTTCTTC
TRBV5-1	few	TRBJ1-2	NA	CASSFPPGVPTFGRGYTF	TGCGCCAGCAGCTTTCCCCCTGGTGTCCCGACTTTCGGGAGGGGCTACACCTTC
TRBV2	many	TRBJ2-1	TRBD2	CASRTELAGGPYNEQFF	TGTGCCAGCAGGACCGAACTAGCGGGGGGACCCTACAATGAGCAGTTCTTC
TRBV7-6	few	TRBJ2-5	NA	CASSSRTGQETQYF	TGTGCCAGCAGCTCGCGGACGGGACAAGAGACCCAGTACTTC
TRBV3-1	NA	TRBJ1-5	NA	CASSQSSAVNQPQHF	TGTGCCAGCAGCCAATCGTCGGCCGTGAATCAGCCCCAGCATTTT
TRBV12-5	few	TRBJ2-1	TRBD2	CASAMGGNEQFF	TGTGCTAGTGCCATGGGGGGGAATGAGCAGTTCTTC
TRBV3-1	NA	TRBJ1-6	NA	CASSQGGTYNSPLHF	TGTGCCAGCAGCCAAGGGGGCACCTATAATTCACCCCTCCACTTT
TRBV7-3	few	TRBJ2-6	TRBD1	CASSDTGGSGANVLTF	TGTGCCAGCAGCGATACAGGGGGCTCTGGGGCCAACGTCCTGACTTTC
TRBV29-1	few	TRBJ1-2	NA	CSVPSGGNGHGYTF	TGCAGCGTCCCAAGTGGAGGGAATGGTCATGGCTACACCTTC
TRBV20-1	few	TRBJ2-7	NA	CSASGDYEQYF	TGCAGTGCTAGCGGGGACTACGAGCAGTACTTC
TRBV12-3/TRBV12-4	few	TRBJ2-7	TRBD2	CASSFLAGEGYEQYF	TGTGCCAGCAGTTTCCTAGCGGGAGAGGGCTACGAGCAGTACTTC
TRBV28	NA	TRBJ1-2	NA	CASSLGEGYTF	TGTGCCAGCAGTTTAGGGGAAGGCTACACCTTC
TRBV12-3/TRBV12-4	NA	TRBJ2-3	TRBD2	CASSPLIGTSGTTDTQYF	TGTGCCAGCAGTCCGCTTATTGGGACTAGCGGTACCACAGATACGCAGTATTTT
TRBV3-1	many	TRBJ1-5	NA	CASSQGGRQHF	TGTGCCAGCAGCCAAGGGGGCAGGCAGCATTTT
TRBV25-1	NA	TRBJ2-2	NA	CASSEQGHTGELFF	TGTGCCAGCAGTGAGCAAGGGCATACCGGGGAGCTGTTTTTT
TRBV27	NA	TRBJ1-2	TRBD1	CASSASFDRGNYGYTF	TGTGCCAGCAGTGCGAGCTTTGACAGGGGTAACTATGGCTACACCTTC
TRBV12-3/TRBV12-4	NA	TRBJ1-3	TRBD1	CASSSGGEGNTIYF	TGTGCCAGCAGTTCAGGGGGGGAAGGAAACACCATATATTTT
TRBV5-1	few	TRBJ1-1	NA	CATTPRVGDTEAFF	TGCGCCACCACCCCTAGAGTGGGAGACACTGAAGCTTTCTTT
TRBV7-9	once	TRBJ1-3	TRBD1	CASSQGAPGNTIYF	TGTGCCAGCAGCCAGGGGGCCCCTGGAAACACCATATATTTT
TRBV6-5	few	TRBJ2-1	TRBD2	CASSYWLAGAHNEQFF	TGTGCCAGCAGTTACTGGTTAGCGGGGGCCCACAATGAGCAGTTCTTC
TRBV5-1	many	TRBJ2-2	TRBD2	CASSLRGSDSGELFF	TGCGCCAGCAGCTTGCGCGGGAGTGACAGCGGGGAGCTGTTTTTT
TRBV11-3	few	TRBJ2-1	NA	CASSGTRDSAGNEQFF	TGTGCCAGCAGCGGAACCCGGGACTCAGCAGGCAATGAGCAGTTCTTC
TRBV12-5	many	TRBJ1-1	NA	CASRRGPGLNTEAFF	TGTGCTAGTCGCCGGGGACCGGGTCTGAACACTGAAGCTTTCTTT
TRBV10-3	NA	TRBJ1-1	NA	CAISDPGESNTEAFF	TGTGCCATCAGTGATCCGGGGGAATCGAACACTGAAGCTTTCTTT
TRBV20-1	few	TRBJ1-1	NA	CSASPAQGIWTEAFF	TGCAGTGCTAGCCCCGCCCAGGGTATTTGGACTGAAGCTTTCTTT
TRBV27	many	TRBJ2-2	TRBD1	CASRPRGLNTGELFF	TGTGCCAGCAGGCCCAGGGGGTTGAACACCGGGGAGCTGTTTTTT
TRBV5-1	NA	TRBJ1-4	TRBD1	CASSSGWTGGYEKLFF	TGCGCCAGCAGCTCCGGGTGGACAGGGGGCTATGAAAAACTGTTTTTT
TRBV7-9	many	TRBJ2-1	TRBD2	CASRQRGGSEQFF	TGTGCCAGCAGGCAGCGGGGGGGAAGTGAGCAGTTCTTC
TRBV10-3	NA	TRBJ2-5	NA	CAISGGETQYF	TGTGCCATCAGTGGGGGTGAGACCCAGTACTTC
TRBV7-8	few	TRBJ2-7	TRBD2	CATGGSYEQYF	TGTGCCACGGGGGGCTCCTACGAGCAGTACTTC
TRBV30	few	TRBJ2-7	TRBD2	CAGEAWQSGGQYF	TGTGCCGGAGAAGCGTGGCAGTCGGGGGGGCAGTACTTC
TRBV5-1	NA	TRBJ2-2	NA	CASSTGVGNTGELFF	TGCGCCAGCAGCACTGGAGTGGGGAACACCGGGGAGCTGTTTTTT
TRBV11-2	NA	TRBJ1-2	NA	CASSFPVPSSGYTF	TGTGCCAGCAGCTTTCCGGTCCCCTCGTCTGGCTACACCTTC
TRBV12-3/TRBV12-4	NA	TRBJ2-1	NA	CASTLDGGTYNEQFF	TGTGCCAGCACTCTCGATGGGGGGACCTACAATGAGCAGTTCTTC
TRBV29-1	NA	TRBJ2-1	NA	CSGSLQIGLYNEQFF	TGCAGCGGCTCCCTTCAGATCGGACTATACAATGAGCAGTTCTTC